This TCR beta chain was identified during a study of T cell responses to AZD1222 COVID-19 vaccine. Study overall: Pooled samples include second doses given at about 4 or 12 weeks.

Germline V gene lookup returns CDR1 MNHEY and CDR2 SVGAGI. The CDR3 has 12 amino acids. Trimming cost V 4 bases and J 5 bases, with 9 bases left between them. Findings and caveats of the study: Spike-specific TCR breadth and depth grew following two AZD1222 doses. Possibly, clonal diversity was underestimated; donors were largely white British and included more females.

Concerning this clone itself: Its antigen remains unidentified.

Measured with immunoSEQ multiplex PCR; TCRdb has only the in-frame clones, and not every one. The sample has about 130,000 clones, roughly 87% seen once; the top ten hold over 1.2%. Specimen: peripheral blood, collected on day 0 of AZD1222 vaccination. The TCR was taken from an adult in good health. This chain connects TRBV6-5 to TRBJ2-7, with TRBD1 as a possible D gene (6 bases). CDR3 protein: CASSSPGDEQYF. The CDR3 region has the DNA TGTGCCAGCAGTTCCCCAGGGGACGAGCAGTACTTC.